The text below deals with one T cell receptor beta chain. Antigen unknown. Thymic resections from corrective heart surgery supplied the tissue. The sample belongs to a study of human thymus T cells. Overall study results and limits: There appeared to be biased usage of V and J genes in thymic and blood repertoires. Thymic repertoires overlap heavily among unrelated individuals, related research has reported.

Method: immunoSEQ multiplex PCR; TCRdb's copy keeps in-frame clones and lacks some. The repertoire consists of some 120,000 clones, with around 95% occurring once and the leading ten covering roughly 0.024%. The TCR sequence derives from a boy under two years old with a congenital heart defect but otherwise immunologically healthy. The sequenced sample was thymus tissue.

The CDR3 region has the DNA TGTGCCAGAAGACGGGGCAGTTTCCCTGGAAACACCATATATTTT. Translated: CARRRGSFPGNTIYF. This chain joins TRBV5-3 and TRBJ1-3; D may be TRBD1 (5 bases). TRBV5-3 is noted as an ORF with a role that remains uncertain. V shed 5 bases and J shed 2 bases, with 14 bases lying between them. This CDR3 region has 15 residues.